Listed below are T cell receptor beta chains from one sample, sequenced in a study of CD8 T cells in ankylosing spondylitis. MiXCR, run by TCRdb on the 5' RACE reads, gives a single entry per CDR3 protein. The sample includes roughly 400,000 distinct CDR3 sequences, about 22% of them seen just once. Sequencing was carried out using blood, either unsorted or a sorted T cell fraction (not recorded which). Receptors originate from a male donor with ankylosing spondylitis. Both conserved end residues are trimmed from each CDR3.

V gene	J gene	CDR3 protein
TRBV10-1	TRBJ2-2	ASSEWRGNGELF
TRBV19	TRBJ1-5	ASSIGVQPQH
TRBV24-1	TRBJ2-1	ATSDLRGTNTPSSYNEQF
TRBV6-2/TRBV6-3	TRBJ2-1	ASSMSLEPFNEQF
TRBV20-1	TRBJ2-5	SALRNQETQY
TRBV12-3/TRBV12-4	TRBJ2-1	ASSQTGTGRYNEQF
TRBV29-1	TRBJ1-1	SVGGQGGTEAF
TRBV28	TRBJ2-7	ATLDITYEQY
TRBV7-2	TRBJ1-5	ASSLGWRAWPQH
TRBV5-1	TRBJ2-3	ASSSPLLDTQY
TRBV7-2	TRBJ2-6	ASSLSSGTGANVLT
TRBV20-1	TRBJ2-3	SAWGTGTDTQY
TRBV10-1	TRBJ1-2	ASSQGLSDGYT
TRBV5-8	TRBJ2-1	ASSFRRLAGEGEQF
TRBV28	TRBJ1-2	ASSLWGRDYGYT
TRBV10-3	TRBJ1-5	AISERENQPQH
TRBV11-2	TRBJ1-1	ASEWGAVGIGEAF
TRBV4-3	TRBJ2-3	ASSQDFQDTQY
TRBV5-5	TRBJ2-2	ASSLVPGQGSGELF
TRBV5-1	TRBJ1-2	ASSFETDNYGYT
TRBV11-1	TRBJ2-3	ASSLGGRYSTDTQY
TRBV27	TRBJ1-5	ASSLTQAYSNQPQH
TRBV20-1	TRBJ2-3	SAIGLAETDTQY
TRBV20-1	TRBJ2-1	SADRLAGDNEQF
TRBV6-5	TRBJ1-5	ASSYSIPHRVGQPQH
TRBV6-1	TRBJ2-3	ASSVQYSTDTQY
TRBV9	TRBJ1-2	ASSAGGINYGYT
TRBV20-1	TRBJ2-7	SVNRGLSPYEQY
TRBV7-2	TRBJ2-7	ASSLGTSVAYEQY
TRBV12-3/TRBV12-4	TRBJ2-3	ASSSTDTQY
TRBV5-1	TRBJ1-1	ASSLAEVLTNTEAF
TRBV20-1	TRBJ2-1	SARVLSGRASSYNEQF
TRBV9	TRBJ2-3	ASSVGLSDTQY
TRBV11-2	TRBJ2-7	ASRPLMRPDYEQY
TRBV5-1	TRBJ2-7	ASSFSLAYEQY
TRBV20-1	TRBJ2-1	SARRLAGGLSYNEQF
TRBV6-2/TRBV6-3	TRBJ1-1	ASSSVGTDTEAF
TRBV5-1	TRBJ1-2	ASSPEQGGRYGYT
TRBV7-8	TRBJ2-7	ASSRDRGGEQY
TRBV5-1	TRBJ2-3	ASSHGTDTQY
TRBV3-1	TRBJ1-4	ASRNRGIEKLF
TRBV28	TRBJ1-5	ASSLRAGFYSNQPQH
TRBV6-6	TRBJ2-4	ASGGANIQY
TRBV29-1	TRBJ1-1	SVEESTGIRAF
TRBV5-1	TRBJ2-1	ASSLELAGGDEQF
TRBV29-1	TRBJ2-5	SVRRQVAETQY
TRBV28	TRBJ2-7	ASSLYAAQGTYEQY
TRBV25-1	TRBJ2-1	ASSVSPQLYEQF
TRBV6-2/TRBV6-3	TRBJ2-1	ASRRAGVEQF
TRBV7-2	TRBJ2-3	ASRRGPHTDTQY
TRBV5-1	TRBJ2-6	ASSLFNSRSGANVLT
TRBV7-6	TRBJ2-7	ASALEGEQY
TRBV9	TRBJ2-7	ASSVAPSGQGTYEQY
TRBV2	TRBJ2-2	ASSVPGQVTGELF
TRBV27	TRBJ2-5	ASSWTRPGETQY